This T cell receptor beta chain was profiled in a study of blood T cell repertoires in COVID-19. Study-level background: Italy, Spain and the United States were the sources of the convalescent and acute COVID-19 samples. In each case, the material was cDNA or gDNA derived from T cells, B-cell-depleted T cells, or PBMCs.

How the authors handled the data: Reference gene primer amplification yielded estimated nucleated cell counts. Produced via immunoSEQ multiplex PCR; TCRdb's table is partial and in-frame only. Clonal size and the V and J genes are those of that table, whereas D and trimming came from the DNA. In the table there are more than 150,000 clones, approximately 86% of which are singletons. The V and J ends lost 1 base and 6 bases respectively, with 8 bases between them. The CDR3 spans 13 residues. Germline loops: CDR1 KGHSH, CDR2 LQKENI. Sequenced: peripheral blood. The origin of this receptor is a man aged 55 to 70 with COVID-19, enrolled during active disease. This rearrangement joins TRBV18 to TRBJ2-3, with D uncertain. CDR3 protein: CASSPLRQDTQYF. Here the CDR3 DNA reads TGTGCCAGCTCACCACTACGCCAGGATACGCAGTATTTT.